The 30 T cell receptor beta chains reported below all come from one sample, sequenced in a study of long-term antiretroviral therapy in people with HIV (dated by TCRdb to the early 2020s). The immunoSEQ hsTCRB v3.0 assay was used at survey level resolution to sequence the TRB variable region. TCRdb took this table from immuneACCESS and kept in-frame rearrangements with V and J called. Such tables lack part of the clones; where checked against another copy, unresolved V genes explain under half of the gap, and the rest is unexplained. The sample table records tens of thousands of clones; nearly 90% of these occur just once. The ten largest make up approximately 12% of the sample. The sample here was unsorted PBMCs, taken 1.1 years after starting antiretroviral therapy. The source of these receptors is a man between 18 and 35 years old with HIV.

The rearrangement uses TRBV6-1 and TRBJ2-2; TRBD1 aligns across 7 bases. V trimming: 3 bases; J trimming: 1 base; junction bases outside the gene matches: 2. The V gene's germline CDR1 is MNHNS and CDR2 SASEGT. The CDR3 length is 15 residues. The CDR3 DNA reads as TGTGCCAGCAGTGACTGGACAGGGAACACCGGGGAGCTGTTTTTT. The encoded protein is CASSDWTGNTGELFF.

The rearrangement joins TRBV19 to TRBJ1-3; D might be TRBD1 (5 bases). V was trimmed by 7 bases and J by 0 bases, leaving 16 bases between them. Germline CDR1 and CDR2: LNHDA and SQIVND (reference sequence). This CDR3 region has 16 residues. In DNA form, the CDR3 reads TGTGCCAGTAATAAGGGGCCTGTGAGCTCTGGAAACACCATATATTTT. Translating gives CASNKGPVSSGNTIYF.

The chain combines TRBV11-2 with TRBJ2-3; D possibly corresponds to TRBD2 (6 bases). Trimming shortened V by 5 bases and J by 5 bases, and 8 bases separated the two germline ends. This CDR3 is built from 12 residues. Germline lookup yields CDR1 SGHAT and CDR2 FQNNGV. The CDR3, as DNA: TGTGCCAGCAGCCGGGGGATAGATACGCAGTATTTT. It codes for CASSRGIDTQYF.

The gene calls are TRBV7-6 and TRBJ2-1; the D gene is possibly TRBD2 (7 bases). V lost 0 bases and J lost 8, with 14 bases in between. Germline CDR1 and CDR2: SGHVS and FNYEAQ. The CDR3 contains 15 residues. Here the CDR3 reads CASSLAGGHLYEQFF. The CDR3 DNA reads TGTGCCAGCAGCTTAGCGGGGGGGCATTTGTATGAGCAGTTCTTC. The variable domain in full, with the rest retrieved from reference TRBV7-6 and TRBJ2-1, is GAGVSQSPRYKVTKRGQDVALRCDPISGHVSLYWYRQALGQGPEFLTYFNYEAQQDKSGLPNDRFSAERPEGSISTLTIQRTEQRDSAMYRCASSLAGGHLYEQFFGPGTRLTVL.

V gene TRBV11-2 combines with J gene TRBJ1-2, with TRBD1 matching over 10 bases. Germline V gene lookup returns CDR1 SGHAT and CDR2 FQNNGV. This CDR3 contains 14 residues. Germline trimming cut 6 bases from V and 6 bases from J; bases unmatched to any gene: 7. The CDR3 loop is CASREPGQGHGYTF. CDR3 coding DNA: TGTGCCAGCAGGGAGCCGGGACAGGGGCATGGCTACACCTTC. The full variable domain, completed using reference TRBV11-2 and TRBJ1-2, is EAGVAQSPRYKIIEKRQSVAFWCNPISGHATLYWYQQILGQGPKLLIQFQNNGVVDDSQLPKDRFSAERLKGVDSTLKIQPAKLEDSAVYLCASREPGQGHGYTFGSGTRLTVV.

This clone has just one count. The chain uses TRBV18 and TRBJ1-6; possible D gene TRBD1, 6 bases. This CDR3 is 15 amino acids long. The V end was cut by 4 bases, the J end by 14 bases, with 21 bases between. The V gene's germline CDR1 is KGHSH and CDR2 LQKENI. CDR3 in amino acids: CASSQDSAGSLALHF. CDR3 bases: TGTGCCAGCTCACAGGACAGCGCGGGGAGTTTGGCCCTCCACTTT. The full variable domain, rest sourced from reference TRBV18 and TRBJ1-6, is NAGVMQNPRHLVRRRGQEARLRCSPMKGHSHVYWYRQLPEEGLKFMVYLQKENIIDESGMPKERFSAEFPKEGPSILRIQQVVRGDSAAYFCASSQDSAGSLALHFGNGTRLTVT.

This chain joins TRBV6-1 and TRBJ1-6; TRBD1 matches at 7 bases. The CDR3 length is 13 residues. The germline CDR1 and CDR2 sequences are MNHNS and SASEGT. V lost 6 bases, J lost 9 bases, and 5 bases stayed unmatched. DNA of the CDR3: TGTGCCAGCAGAAGACAGGGAGGTTCACCCCTCCACTTT. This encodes CASRRQGGSPLHF.

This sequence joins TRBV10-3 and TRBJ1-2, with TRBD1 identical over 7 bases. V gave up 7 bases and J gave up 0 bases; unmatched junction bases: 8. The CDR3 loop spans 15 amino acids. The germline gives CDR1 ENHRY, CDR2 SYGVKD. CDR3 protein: CAITTGQPTNYGYTF. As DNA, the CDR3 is TGTGCCATCACGACAGGGCAACCTACTAACTATGGCTACACCTTC.

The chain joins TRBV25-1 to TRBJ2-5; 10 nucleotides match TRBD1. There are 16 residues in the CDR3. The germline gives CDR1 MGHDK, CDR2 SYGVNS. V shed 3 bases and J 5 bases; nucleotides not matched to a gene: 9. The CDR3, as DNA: TGTGCCAGCAGTGAGTTCGGGACAGGGGAGTTGGAGACCCAGTACTTC. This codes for CASSEFGTGELETQYF.

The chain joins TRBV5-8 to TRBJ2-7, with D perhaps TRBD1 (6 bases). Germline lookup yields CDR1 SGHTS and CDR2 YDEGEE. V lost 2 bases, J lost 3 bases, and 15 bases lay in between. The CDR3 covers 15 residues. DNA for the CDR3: TGTGCCAGCAGCTTCCAACCTGGACAGAACTACGAGCAGTACTTC. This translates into CASSFQPGQNYEQYF.

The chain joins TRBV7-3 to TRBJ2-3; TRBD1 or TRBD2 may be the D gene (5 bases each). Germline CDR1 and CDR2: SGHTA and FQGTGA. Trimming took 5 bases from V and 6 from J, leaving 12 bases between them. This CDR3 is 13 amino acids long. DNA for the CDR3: TGTGCCAGCAGCCCGAGGGGCGGGGATACGCAGTATTTT. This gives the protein CASSPRGGDTQYF.

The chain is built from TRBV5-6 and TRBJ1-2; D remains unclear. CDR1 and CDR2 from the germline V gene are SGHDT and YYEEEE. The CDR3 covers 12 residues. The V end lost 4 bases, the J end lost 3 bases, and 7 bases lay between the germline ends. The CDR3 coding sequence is TGTGCCAGCAGCCGAACAGACTATGGCTACACCTTC. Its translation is CASSRTDYGYTF.

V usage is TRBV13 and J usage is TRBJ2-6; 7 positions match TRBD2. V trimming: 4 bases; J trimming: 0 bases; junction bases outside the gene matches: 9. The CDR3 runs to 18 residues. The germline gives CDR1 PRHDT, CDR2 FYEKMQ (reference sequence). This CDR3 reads CASSSSSRGSSGANVLTF. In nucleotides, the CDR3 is TGTGCCAGCAGCTCCTCTTCGCGGGGGAGCTCTGGGGCCAACGTCCTGACTTTC.

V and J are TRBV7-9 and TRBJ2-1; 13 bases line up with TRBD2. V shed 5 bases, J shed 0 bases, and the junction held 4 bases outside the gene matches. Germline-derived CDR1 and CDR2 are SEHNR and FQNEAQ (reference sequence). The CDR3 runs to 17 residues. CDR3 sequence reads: CASSGRTSGSSYNEQFF. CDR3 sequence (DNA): TGTGCCAGCAGCGGCCGGACTAGCGGGAGCTCCTACAATGAGCAGTTCTTC. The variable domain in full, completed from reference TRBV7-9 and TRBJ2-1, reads DTGVSQNPRHKITKRGQNVTFRCDPISEHNRLYWYRQTLGQGPEFLTYFQNEAQLEKSRLLSDRFSAERPKGSFSTLEIQRTEQGDSAMYLCASSGRTSGSSYNEQFFGPGTRLTVL.

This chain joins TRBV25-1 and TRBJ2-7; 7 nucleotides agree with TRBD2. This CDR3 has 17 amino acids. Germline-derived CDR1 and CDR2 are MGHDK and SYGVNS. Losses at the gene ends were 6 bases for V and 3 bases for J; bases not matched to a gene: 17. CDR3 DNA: TGTGCCAGCAGCCCCAAATTTTCCGGGAGGATTCACTACGAGCAGTACTTC. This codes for CASSPKFSGRIHYEQYF.

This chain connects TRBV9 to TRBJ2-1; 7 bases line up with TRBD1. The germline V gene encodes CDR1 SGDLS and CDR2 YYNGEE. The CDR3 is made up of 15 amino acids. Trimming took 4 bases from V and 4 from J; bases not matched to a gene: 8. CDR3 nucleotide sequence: TGTGCCAGCAGCCCCTGGGACAGCCGTTACAATGAGCAGTTCTTC. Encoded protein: CASSPWDSRYNEQFF.

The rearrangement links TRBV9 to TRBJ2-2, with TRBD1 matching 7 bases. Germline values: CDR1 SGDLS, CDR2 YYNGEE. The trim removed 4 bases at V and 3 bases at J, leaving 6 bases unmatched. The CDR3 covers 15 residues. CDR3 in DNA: TGTGCCAGCAGCCACACAGGGGATCACACCGGGGAGCTGTTTTTT. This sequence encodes CASSHTGDHTGELFF.

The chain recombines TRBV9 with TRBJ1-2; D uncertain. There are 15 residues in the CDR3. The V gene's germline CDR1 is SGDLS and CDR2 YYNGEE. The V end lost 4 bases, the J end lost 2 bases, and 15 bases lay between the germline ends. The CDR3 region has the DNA TGTGCCAGCAGCTCAAGGGAAAGCCTAAACTATGGCTACACCTTC. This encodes CASSSRESLNYGYTF.

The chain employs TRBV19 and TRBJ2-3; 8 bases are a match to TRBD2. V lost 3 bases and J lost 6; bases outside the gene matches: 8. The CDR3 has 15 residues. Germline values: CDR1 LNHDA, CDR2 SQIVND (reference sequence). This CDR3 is CASSIREGPQDTQYF. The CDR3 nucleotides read TGTGCCAGTAGTATTCGGGAGGGCCCTCAGGATACGCAGTATTTT.

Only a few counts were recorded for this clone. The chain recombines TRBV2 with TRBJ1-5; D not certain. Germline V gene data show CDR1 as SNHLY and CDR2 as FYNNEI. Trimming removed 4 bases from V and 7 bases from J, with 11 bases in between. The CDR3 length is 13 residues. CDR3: CASSGEVRQPQHF. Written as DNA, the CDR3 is TGTGCCAGCAGTGGAGAGGTCCGGCAGCCCCAGCATTTT.

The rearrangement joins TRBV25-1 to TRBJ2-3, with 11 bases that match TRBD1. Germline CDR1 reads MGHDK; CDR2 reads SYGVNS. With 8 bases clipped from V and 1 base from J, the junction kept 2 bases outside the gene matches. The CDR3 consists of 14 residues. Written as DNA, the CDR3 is TGTGCCAGCGGACAGGGGGCTGGCACAGATACGCAGTATTTT. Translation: CASGQGAGTDTQYF.

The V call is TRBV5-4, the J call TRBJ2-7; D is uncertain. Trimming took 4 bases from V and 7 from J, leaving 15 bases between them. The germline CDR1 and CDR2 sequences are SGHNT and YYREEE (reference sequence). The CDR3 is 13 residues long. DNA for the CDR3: TGTGCCAGCAGCCCAGGCGTATACGCGGAGCAGTACTTC. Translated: CASSPGVYAEQYF.

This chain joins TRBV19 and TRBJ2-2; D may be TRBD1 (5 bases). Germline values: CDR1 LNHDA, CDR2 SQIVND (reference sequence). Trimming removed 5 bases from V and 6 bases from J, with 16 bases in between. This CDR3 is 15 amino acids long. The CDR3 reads CASSVQGGLAGELFF. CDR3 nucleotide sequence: TGTGCCAGTAGTGTTCAGGGTGGGTTAGCCGGGGAGCTGTTTTTT.

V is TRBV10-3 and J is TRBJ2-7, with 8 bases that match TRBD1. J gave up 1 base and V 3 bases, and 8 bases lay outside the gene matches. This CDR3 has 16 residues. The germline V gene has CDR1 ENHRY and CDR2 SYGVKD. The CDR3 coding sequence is TGTGCCATCAGTGACCCACGGACAGGGTTATCCTACGAGCAGTACTTC. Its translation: CAISDPRTGLSYEQYF.

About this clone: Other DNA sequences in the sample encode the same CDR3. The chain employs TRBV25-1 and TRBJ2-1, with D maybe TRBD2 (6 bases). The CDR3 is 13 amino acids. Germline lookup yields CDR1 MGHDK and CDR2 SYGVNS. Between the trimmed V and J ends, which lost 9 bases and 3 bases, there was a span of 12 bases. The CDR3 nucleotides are TGTGCCAGTAGTCGGGGAGGCTACAATGAGCAGTTCTTC. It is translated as CASSRGGYNEQFF.

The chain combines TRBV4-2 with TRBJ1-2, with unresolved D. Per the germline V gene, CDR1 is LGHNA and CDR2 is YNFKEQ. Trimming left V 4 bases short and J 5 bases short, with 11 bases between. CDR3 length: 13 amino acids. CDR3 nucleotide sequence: TGTGCCAGCAGCCCCGTGCCTTTATATGGCTACACCTTC. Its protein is CASSPVPLYGYTF.

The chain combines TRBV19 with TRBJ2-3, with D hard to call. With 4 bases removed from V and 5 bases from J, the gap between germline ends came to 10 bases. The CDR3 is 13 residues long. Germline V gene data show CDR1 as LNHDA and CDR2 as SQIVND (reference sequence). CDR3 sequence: CASSTLFIDTQYF. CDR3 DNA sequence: TGTGCCAGTAGTACCTTATTCATAGATACGCAGTATTTT.

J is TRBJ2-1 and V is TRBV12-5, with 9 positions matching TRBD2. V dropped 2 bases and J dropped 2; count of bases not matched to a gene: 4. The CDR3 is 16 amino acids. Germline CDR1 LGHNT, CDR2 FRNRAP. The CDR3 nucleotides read TGTGCTAGTGGTTTGCTGGGCGGGAGGGCCTACAATGAGCAGTTCTTC. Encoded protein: CASGLLGGRAYNEQFF.

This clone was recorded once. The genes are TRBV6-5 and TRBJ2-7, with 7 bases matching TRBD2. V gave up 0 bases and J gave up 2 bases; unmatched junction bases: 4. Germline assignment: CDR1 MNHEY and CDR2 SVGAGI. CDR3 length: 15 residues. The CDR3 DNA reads TGTGCCAGCAGTTACTCTGGCGGGAGCCCCTACGAGCAGTACTTC. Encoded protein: CASSYSGGSPYEQYF.

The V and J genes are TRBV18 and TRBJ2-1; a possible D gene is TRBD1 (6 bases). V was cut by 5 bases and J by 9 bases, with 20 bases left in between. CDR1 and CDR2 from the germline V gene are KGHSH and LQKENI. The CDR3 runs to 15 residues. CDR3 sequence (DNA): TGTGCCAGCTCAACAGGTTCGGGACATTGGGGTGAGCAGTTCTTC. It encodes CASSTGSGHWGEQFF. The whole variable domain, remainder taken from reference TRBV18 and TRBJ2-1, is NAGVMQNPRHLVRRRGQEARLRCSPMKGHSHVYWYRQLPEEGLKFMVYLQKENIIDESGMPKERFSAEFPKEGPSILRIQQVVRGDSAAYFCASSTGSGHWGEQFFGPGTRLTVL.